This T cell receptor beta chain was identified in a study of blood T cells in healthy people across ages. Study results and limitations: Researchers report that TCR beta diversity correlated strongly with naive T cell percentage. Across the age range, TCR beta diversity per million T cells fell in a roughly linear way. Nothing was known about donor CMV status, and this possibly confounded expanded clonotype changes.

The germline V gene encodes CDR1 MNHEY and CDR2 SVGEGT. There are 15 residues in the CDR3. The V end was cut by 0 bases, the J end by 8 bases, with 13 bases between. Through a sample-barcoded 5' primer and a J-beta primer mix, a second PCR was run for roughly 6 to 11 cycles. Every cDNA molecule bore a tag from a template-switch adaptor containing 12 random nucleotides. TCRdb reprocessed the 5' RACE reads via MiXCR and lists one record per CDR3 protein. The data show over 1,300,000 distinct CDR3 sequences, with roughly 64% seen just once and under 8.5% held by the top ten. Comment on this clonotype: Its antigen is still unknown.

The sequence was obtained from a man aged 18 to 29 in good health. The chain couples TRBV6-2 or TRBV6-3 to TRBJ1-4, with TRBD1 as a possible D gene (6 bases). The specimen sequenced was blood. CDR3 loop: CASSYSGQGTEKLFF. CDR3 in DNA: TGTGCCAGCAGTTACTCGGGGCAGGGGACCGAAAAACTGTTTTTT.